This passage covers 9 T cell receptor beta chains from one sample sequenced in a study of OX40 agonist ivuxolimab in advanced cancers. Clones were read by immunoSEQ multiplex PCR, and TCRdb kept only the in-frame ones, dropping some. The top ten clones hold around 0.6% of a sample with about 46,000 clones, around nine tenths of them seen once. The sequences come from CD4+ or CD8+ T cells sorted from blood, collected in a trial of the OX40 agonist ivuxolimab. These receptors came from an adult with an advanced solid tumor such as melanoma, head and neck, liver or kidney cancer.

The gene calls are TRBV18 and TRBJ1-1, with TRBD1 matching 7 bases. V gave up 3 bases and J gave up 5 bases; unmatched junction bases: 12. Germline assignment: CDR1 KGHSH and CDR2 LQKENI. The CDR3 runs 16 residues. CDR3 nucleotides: TGTGCCAGCTCACCTATATCACATCAGGGGGGTACTGAAGCTTTCTTT. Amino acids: CASSPISHQGGTEAFF.

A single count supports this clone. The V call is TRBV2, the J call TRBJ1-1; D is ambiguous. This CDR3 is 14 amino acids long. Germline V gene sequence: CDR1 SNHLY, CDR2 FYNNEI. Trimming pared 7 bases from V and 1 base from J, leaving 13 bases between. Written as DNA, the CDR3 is TGTGCCAGCATGACCTGGCGGCCGAACACTGAAGCTTTCTTT. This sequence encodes CASMTWRPNTEAFF.

The CDR3 DNA is TGCGCCAGCAGCCGGGTTAGCGGGAGTGGGCGCGATGAGCAGTTCTTC. Protein sequence: CASSRVSGSGRDEQFF. The chain joins TRBV4-1 to TRBJ2-1; TRBD2 matches at 9 bases. The V gene end was trimmed by 4 bases and the J gene end by 8 bases; junction bases not matched to a gene: 12. CDR1 is MGHRA and CDR2 is YSYEKL in the germline V gene. The CDR3 contains 16 residues.

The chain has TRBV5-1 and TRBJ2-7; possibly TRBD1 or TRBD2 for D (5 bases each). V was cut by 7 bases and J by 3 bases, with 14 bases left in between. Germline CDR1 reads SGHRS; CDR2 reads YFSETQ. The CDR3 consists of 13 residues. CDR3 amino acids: CASSGTGLYEQYF. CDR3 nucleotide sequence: TGCGCCAGCTCCGGGACGGGTCTCTACGAGCAGTACTTC.

As DNA, the CDR3 is TGTGCCAGCAGCCGTTCCCAGCAGGAGACCCAGTACTTC. It encodes CASSRSQQETQYF. This chain connects TRBV6-5 to TRBJ2-5; D remains unclear. Germline CDR1 MNHEY, CDR2 SVGAGI. The CDR3 is 13 amino acids. Deletions cut 6 bases from V and 5 bases from J, with 13 bases between.

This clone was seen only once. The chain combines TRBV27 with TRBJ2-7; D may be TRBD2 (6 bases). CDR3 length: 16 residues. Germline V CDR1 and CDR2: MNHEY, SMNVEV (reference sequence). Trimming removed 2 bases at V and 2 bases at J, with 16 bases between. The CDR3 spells CASSLLTAGRTYEQYF. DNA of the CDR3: TGTGCCAGCAGTTTACTTACGGCGGGGCGAACCTACGAGCAGTACTTC.

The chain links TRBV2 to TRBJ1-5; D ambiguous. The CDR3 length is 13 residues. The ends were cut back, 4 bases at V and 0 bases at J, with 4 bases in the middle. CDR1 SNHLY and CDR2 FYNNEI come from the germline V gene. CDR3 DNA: TGTGCCAGCAGTGGCGATAGCAATCAGCCCCAGCATTTT. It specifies CASSGDSNQPQHF.

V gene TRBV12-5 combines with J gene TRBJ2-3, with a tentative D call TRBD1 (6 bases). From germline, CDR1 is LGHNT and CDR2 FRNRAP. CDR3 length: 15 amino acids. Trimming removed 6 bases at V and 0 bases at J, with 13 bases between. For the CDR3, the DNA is TGTGCTAGTGGACAAGGACAGCCTAGCACAGATACGCAGTATTTT. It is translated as CASGQGQPSTDTQYF.

The CDR3 sequence: CASSFWGRSIYNEQFF. In DNA, the CDR3 is TGCGCCAGCAGCTTTTGGGGCAGGTCCATCTACAATGAGCAGTTCTTC. The chain is built from TRBV5-1 and TRBJ2-1; the D gene is possibly TRBD1 (5 bases). Trimming pared 2 bases from V and 3 bases from J, leaving 15 bases between. This CDR3 region has 16 residues. The germline gives CDR1 SGHRS, CDR2 YFSETQ.